This TCR beta chain is drawn from a study of long-term antiretroviral therapy in people with HIV. Sequencing relied on immunoSEQ assay v3.0, run at survey level. Roughly 40,000-50,000 T-cell genomes per sample were the sequencing target. The table came from immunoSEQ multiplex PCR; TCRdb's copy has only in-frame clones and leaves some out. The sample includes about 21,000 clones, 80% to 85% of them seen just once. Study-level findings and limits: There were no data on ART adherence, viral resistance or therapy changes, a gap that limits inferences about post-ART repertoire changes.

The CDR3 consists of 13 residues. The V and J ends lost 3 bases and 5 bases, in that order; junction bases with no gene match: 3. From germline, CDR1 is SGHTA and CDR2 FQGNSA. Regarding this clone: Its target is not known.

The input for sequencing was unsorted PBMCs, taken 1.9 years after starting antiretroviral therapy. The receptor comes from a woman aged 50 to 65 with HIV. The chain joins TRBV7-2 to TRBJ1-2, with TRBD1 matching over 7 bases. The CDR3 DNA follows: TGTGCCAGCAGCTTTACAGGGGATTATGGCTACACCTTC. Translating it yields CASSFTGDYGYTF.